Following are 25 T cell receptor beta chains from one sample sequenced in a study of radiotherapy plus CTLA-4 blockade in lung cancer. Some clones are missing from TCRdb's copy, which holds only in-frame ones; the method was immunoSEQ multiplex PCR. The repertoire holds over 60,000 clones, 80% to 90% seen once, with over 35% in the top ten. Sequencing used peripheral blood, obtained from a patient treated with radiotherapy plus ipilimumab. Receptors were obtained from a human donor with non-small cell lung cancer that progressed on radiotherapy plus ipilimumab.

This clone has only one observation. This sample also contains other DNA sequences that code for the same CDR3. V usage is TRBV30 and J usage is TRBJ1-2, with D possibly TRBD1 on 6 matching bases. The germline CDR1 and CDR2 sequences are GTSNPN and SVGIG (reference sequence). The CDR3 has 16 amino acids. Trimming removed 0 bases at V and 4 bases at J, with 18 bases between. The CDR3 spells CAWSVWGQGSFYGYTF. CDR3 sequence (DNA): TGTGCCTGGAGTGTATGGGGACAAGGTTCTTTCTATGGCTACACCTTC.

In this sample, this clone turned up a few times. V gene TRBV6-5 combines with J gene TRBJ2-7; no clear D. In germline, CDR1 is MNHEY, CDR2 SVGAGI. CDR3 size: 13 residues. Trimming removed 4 bases at V and 9 bases at J, with 16 bases between. The DNA of the CDR3 is TGTGCCAGCAGTTCCCGGCCGATAACGGGGCAGTACTTC. This gives the protein CASSSRPITGQYF.

The rearrangement joins TRBV14 to TRBJ2-7; 8 nucleotides agree with TRBD2. The CDR3 sequence is 15 residues long. After removal of 0 bases from V and 6 bases from J, the junction contained 7 bases not matched to a gene. Per germline, CDR1 SGHDN and CDR2 FVKESK. The CDR3 loop reads CASSQDYGSGGEQYF. As DNA, the CDR3 is TGTGCCAGCAGCCAAGATTACGGGAGCGGGGGCGAGCAGTACTTC.

J is TRBJ1-3 and V is TRBV30; D not resolved. Trimming stripped 2 bases from V and 0 bases from J, with 5 bases between. The germline gives CDR1 GTSNPN, CDR2 SVGIG (reference sequence). CDR3 size: 13 residues. In DNA, the CDR3 is TGTGCCTGGAGTAACCCCTCTGGAAACACCATATATTTT. It encodes CAWSNPSGNTIYF.

V and J are TRBV2 and TRBJ1-1; D unresolved. With 0 bases removed from V and 9 bases from J, the gap between germline ends came to 5 bases. The germline CDR1 and CDR2 sequences are SNHLY and FYNNEI. The CDR3 covers 11 residues. The CDR3 spells CASSEALQAFF. CDR3 sequence (DNA): TGTGCCAGCAGTGAAGCGCTTCAAGCTTTCTTT.

This sequence joins TRBV27 and TRBJ2-7; D is perhaps TRBD1 (6 bases). Trimming removed 0 bases from V and 2 bases from J, with 14 bases in between. CDR3 length: 16 amino acids. Germline CDR1 reads MNHEY; CDR2 reads SMNVEV (reference sequence). Here the CDR3 reads CASSLSYRATTYEQYF. The CDR3 DNA is TGTGCCAGCAGTTTATCTTACAGGGCAACCACCTACGAGCAGTACTTC.

The rearrangement links TRBV7-3 to TRBJ2-1; D gene uncertain. This CDR3 contains 13 residues. Germline CDR1 reads SGHTA; CDR2 reads FQGTGA. The V end was cut by 5 bases, the J end by 7 bases, with 12 bases between. CDR3 DNA sequence: TGTGCCAGCAGCGTAGAACTGGGGAATGAGCAGTTCTTC. Its protein product is CASSVELGNEQFF.

The chain employs TRBV6-1 and TRBJ2-5; TRBD1 matches at 7 bases. This CDR3 spans 18 amino acids. CDR1 and CDR2 (germline): MNHNS, SASEGT. V trimming: 3 bases; J trimming: 5 bases; junction bases outside the gene matches: 18. The CDR3 here is CASSDPVGWDSRRETQYF. CDR3 DNA sequence: TGTGCCAGCAGTGACCCCGTCGGGTGGGACAGCCGTCGGGAGACCCAGTACTTC.

The rearrangement uses TRBV11-3 and TRBJ2-1, with 16 bases identical to TRBD2. Germline CDR1 SGHNT, CDR2 YENEEA. The CDR3 is made up of 16 amino acids. V lost 5 bases and J lost 9; bases outside the gene matches: 7. Here the CDR3 DNA reads TGTGCCAGCAGCCCCGGGACTAGCGGGAGGGTGGGTGAGCAGTTCTTC. It codes for CASSPGTSGRVGEQFF.

This chain joins TRBV7-9 and TRBJ2-3, with D possibly TRBD1 on 5 matching bases. Germline V CDR1 and CDR2: SEHNR, FQNEAQ (reference sequence). There are 17 residues in the CDR3. Between the trimmed V and J ends, which lost 5 bases and 0 bases, there was a span of 18 bases. The CDR3 here is CASSRKVLQGSTDTQYF. CDR3 in DNA: TGTGCCAGCAGCCGGAAGGTGTTGCAGGGAAGCACAGATACGCAGTATTTT.

V and J are TRBV6-1 and TRBJ1-5, with D possibly TRBD1 on 5 matching bases. V was trimmed by 3 bases and J by 5 bases, leaving 8 bases between them. Germline V CDR1 and CDR2: MNHNS, SASEGT. This CDR3 is built from 13 residues. CDR3 sequence (DNA): TGTGCCAGCAGTGACCGGGGGTATCAGCCCCAGCATTTT. It specifies CASSDRGYQPQHF.

V usage is TRBV7-9 and J usage is TRBJ2-3; D not resolved. Germline V gene lookup returns CDR1 SEHNR and CDR2 FQNEAQ (reference sequence). Trimming removed 2 bases at V and 6 bases at J, with 3 bases between. The CDR3 sequence is 11 residues long. In nucleotides, the CDR3 is TGTGCCAGCAGCTTATGGGATACGCAGTATTTT. It specifies CASSLWDTQYF.

The gene calls are TRBV2 and TRBJ1-5; weak D call: TRBD1 (5 bases). The CDR3 length is 14 residues. The germline V and J ends were trimmed by 6 bases and 3 bases, with 12 bases remaining between them. CDR1 and CDR2 from the germline V gene are SNHLY and FYNNEI. The CDR3 is CASSAQVDNQPQHF. In DNA form, the CDR3 reads TGTGCCAGCAGCGCACAGGTGGACAATCAGCCCCAGCATTTT.

The chain recombines TRBV6-1 with TRBJ2-1, with 9 bases identical to TRBD2. Trimming removed 6 bases from V and 6 bases from J; junction bases left unmatched: 3. There are 13 residues in the CDR3. Germline V gene sequence: CDR1 MNHNS, CDR2 SASEGT. The chain's CDR3 is CASRLAGFNEQFF. Written as DNA, the CDR3 is TGTGCCAGCAGGCTAGCGGGATTCAATGAGCAGTTCTTC.

The V call is TRBV9, the J call TRBJ2-1, with D perhaps assigned TRBD1 or TRBD2 (5 bases each). Germline V gene sequence: CDR1 SGDLS, CDR2 YYNGEE. This CDR3 is built from 15 residues. The V gene lost 3 bases and the J gene lost 5 bases, with 15 bases spanning the gap. The CDR3 reads CASSGGIAFHNEQFF. The CDR3 DNA is TGTGCCAGCAGCGGGGGGATAGCTTTCCACAATGAGCAGTTCTTC. Full variable domain (outside the CDR3, taken from reference TRBV9 and TRBJ2-1): DSGVTQTPKHLITATGQRVTLRCSPRSGDLSVYWYQQSLDQGLQFLIQYYNGEERAKGNILERFSAQQFPDLHSELNLSSLELGDSALYFCASSGGIAFHNEQFFGPGTRLTVL.

The CDR3 region is CASSPTRSDTQYF. The CDR3 DNA follows: TGTGCCAGCAGCCCGACACGGTCAGATACGCAGTATTTT. The V gene is TRBV5-4, the J gene TRBJ2-3; the D is unclear. CDR3 length equals 13 residues. V gave up 4 bases and J gave up 4 bases, with 10 bases separating them. Per germline, CDR1 SGHNT and CDR2 YYREEE (reference sequence).

CDR3 residues: CAWGTGLDYEQYF. The CDR3 DNA reads as TGTGCCTGGGGGACAGGCCTAGATTACGAGCAGTACTTC. The rearrangement joins TRBV30 to TRBJ2-7, with 8 bases matching TRBD1. Germline V gives CDR1 GTSNPN, CDR2 SVGIG (reference sequence). The CDR3 is made up of 13 amino acids. V lost 5 bases and J lost 4; bases outside the gene matches: 7.

This clone came up a few times. This chain joins TRBV5-1 and TRBJ2-5; 15 bases are a match to TRBD2. Per the germline V gene, CDR1 is SGHRS and CDR2 is YFSETQ. The CDR3 sequence is 19 residues long. The junction had 11 bases not matched to a gene; V was cut back by 1 base and J by 4 bases. CDR3 residues: CASSLTLGTSGRFLETQYF. DNA for the CDR3: TGCGCCAGCAGCTTGACTCTGGGGACTAGCGGGAGGTTCTTAGAGACCCAGTACTTC.

The V and J genes are TRBV29-1 and TRBJ2-1; D is perhaps TRBD1 (5 bases). V lost 1 base and J 0 bases, leaving 13 bases between the germline ends. There are 16 residues in the CDR3. Germline CDR1 is SQVTM and CDR2 is ANQGSEA. CDR3 DNA: TGCAGCGTTGAAGGTCACTCTAGGGGCTCCTACAATGAGCAGTTCTTC. Translating gives CSVEGHSRGSYNEQFF.

The table lists this clone with a few counts. Other nucleotide sequences from this sample produce the same CDR3. For the CDR3, the DNA is TGTGCCAGCAGCTTAGGCCTAAACAATGAGCAGTTCTTC. Amino acid sequence: CASSLGLNNEQFF. The gene calls are TRBV11-2 and TRBJ2-1; D gene uncertain. Trimming shortened V by 1 base and J by 5 bases, and 6 bases separated the two germline ends. Germline V lookup: CDR1 SGHAT, CDR2 FQNNGV. This CDR3 contains 13 residues.

The chain links TRBV29-1 to TRBJ2-1, with D uncertain. The CDR3 has 13 residues. The V gene lost 7 bases and the J gene lost 3 bases, with 13 bases spanning the gap. Germline V gene lookup returns CDR1 SQVTM and CDR2 ANQGSEA. The CDR3 region is CSADTRNYNEQFF. CDR3 nucleotides: TGCAGCGCAGACACGAGAAACTACAATGAGCAGTTCTTC.

J is TRBJ1-1 and V is TRBV6-5; 10 bases are a match to TRBD1. The germline V gene encodes CDR1 MNHEY and CDR2 SVGAGI. This CDR3 has 14 amino acids. With V trimmed by 6 bases and J by 7 bases, 8 bases remained unmatched. The CDR3 region has the DNA TGTGCCAGCAGGAGACAGGGGGCGGTCGTTGAAGCTTTCTTT. This encodes CASRRQGAVVEAFF.

This clone has only one observation. The V and J genes are TRBV5-4 and TRBJ2-1; 11 bases align to TRBD2. The J segment lost 7 bases and the V segment lost 4 bases, leaving 7 bases of the junction unmatched. This CDR3 is 15 amino acids long. Germline assignment: CDR1 SGHNT and CDR2 YYREEE (reference sequence). The CDR3 sequence: CASSLELAGVNEQFF. The CDR3 coding sequence is TGTGCCAGCAGCCTCGAACTAGCGGGAGTGAATGAGCAGTTCTTC.

This clone was detected only a few times. This rearrangement joins TRBV7-2 to TRBJ2-7; D unclear. Trimming removed 5 bases at V and 6 bases at J, with 17 bases between. The CDR3 has 14 amino acids. Germline CDR1 and CDR2: SGHTA and FQGNSA. CDR3 amino acids: CASSPGFAAGEQYF. For the CDR3, the DNA is TGTGCCAGCAGCCCTGGGTTTGCAGCCGGCGAGCAGTACTTC.

The gene calls are TRBV5-1 and TRBJ2-3; 11 nucleotides agree with TRBD2. Germline lookup yields CDR1 SGHRS and CDR2 YFSETQ. With 4 bases clipped from V and 0 bases from J, the junction kept 1 base outside the gene matches. The CDR3 totals 15 residues. CDR3 loop: CASSRLAGSTDTQYF. The CDR3 bases are TGCGCCAGCAGCCGACTAGCGGGAAGCACAGATACGCAGTATTTT.